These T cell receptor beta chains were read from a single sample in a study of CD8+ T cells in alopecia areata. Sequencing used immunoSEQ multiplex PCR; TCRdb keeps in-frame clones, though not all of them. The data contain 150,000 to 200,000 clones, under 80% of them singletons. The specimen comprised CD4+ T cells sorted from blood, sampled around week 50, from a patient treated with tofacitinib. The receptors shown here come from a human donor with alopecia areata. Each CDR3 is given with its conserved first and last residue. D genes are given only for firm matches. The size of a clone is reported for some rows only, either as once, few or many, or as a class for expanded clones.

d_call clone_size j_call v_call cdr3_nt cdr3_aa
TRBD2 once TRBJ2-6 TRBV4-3 TGCGCCAGCAGCCTGAGTCCGGGACTAGCGGGGGTTGGGGCCAACGTCCTGACTTTC CASSLSPGLAGVGANVLTF
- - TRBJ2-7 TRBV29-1 TGCAGCGCGGGACATAACTACGAGCAGTACTTC CSAGHNYEQYF
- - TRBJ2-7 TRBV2 TGTGCCAGCAGTGACGGGGGTTTGGGCTACGAGCAGTACTTC CASSDGGLGYEQYF
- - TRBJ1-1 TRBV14 TGTGCCAGCAGCCAAGTGGCCAGTAAGAACACTGAAGCTTTCTTT CASSQVASKNTEAFF
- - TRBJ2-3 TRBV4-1 TGCGCCAGCAGCCAAGAGTTCAGACGCTACACAGATACGCAGTATTTT CASSQEFRRYTDTQYF
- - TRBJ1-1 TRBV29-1 TGCAGCGTCGAATCGAGCGGCACTGAAGCTTTCTTT CSVESSGTEAFF
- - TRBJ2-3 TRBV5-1 TGCGCCAGCAGCTTTTCCTTTACAGATACGCAGTATTTT CASSFSFTDTQYF
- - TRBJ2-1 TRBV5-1 TGCGCCAGCAGCTTGGAAGGACCCGAGCAGTTCTTC CASSLEGPEQFF
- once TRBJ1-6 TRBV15 TGTGCCACCAGCAGGGATATACAGGATTCACCCCTCCACTTT CATSRDIQDSPLHF
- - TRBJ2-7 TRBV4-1 TGCGCCAGCAGCCACCTAGTAGCCACCTACGAGCAGTACTTC CASSHLVATYEQYF
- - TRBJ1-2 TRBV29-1 TGCAGCGTTGACGGGGCAGGGGATAACTATGGCTACACCTTC CSVDGAGDNYGYTF
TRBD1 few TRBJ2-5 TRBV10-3 TGTGCCATCAGTGAGGGACAGGGAAAAGAGACCCAGTACTTC CAISEGQGKETQYF
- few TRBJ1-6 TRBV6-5 TGTGCCAGCAGTTCGGGACCGGATAATTCACCCCTCCACTTT CASSSGPDNSPLHF
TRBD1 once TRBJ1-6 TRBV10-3 TGTGCCATCAGTGACCCCGGGACAGGGACGAATTCACCCCTCCACTTT CAISDPGTGTNSPLHF
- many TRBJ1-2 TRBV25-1 TGTGCCAGCAAGGAGGGCAGCCACTATGGCTACACCTTC CASKEGSHYGYTF
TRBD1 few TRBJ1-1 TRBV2 TGTGCCAGCACCCCGGACAGGGAGACTGAAGCTTTCTTT CASTPDRETEAFF
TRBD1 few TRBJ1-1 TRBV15 TGTGCCACCAGCAGAGGTTTTACCCGGGACAGGCGGGGGACCATGAACACTGAAGCTTTCTTT CATSRGFTRDRRGTMNTEAFF
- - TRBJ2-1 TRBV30 TGTGCCTCCTATCGGGGGACAGAGCAGTTCTTC CASYRGTEQFF
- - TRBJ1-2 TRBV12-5 TGTGCTAGTGGTTTGAGTCCGGTTTCTGTCGGCTACACCTTC CASGLSPVSVGYTF
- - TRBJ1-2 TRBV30 TGTGCCTCAAGCCAACCTGAGGGCTACACCTTC CASSQPEGYTF
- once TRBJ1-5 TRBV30 TGTGCCTGGACGATGGGGAGCAATCAGCCCCAGCATTTT CAWTMGSNQPQHF
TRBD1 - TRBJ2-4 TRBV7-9 TGTGCCAGCAGCGGATCCGGGACAGGGGTCATTCAGTACTTC CASSGSGTGVIQYF
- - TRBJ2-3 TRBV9 TGTGCCAGCAGCGTAGCGGAGAGGGCCACAGATACGCAGTATTTT CASSVAERATDTQYF
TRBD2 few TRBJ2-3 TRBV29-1 TGCAGCGTTGATCCGGGAGGGGTCACAGATACGCAGTATTTT CSVDPGGVTDTQYF
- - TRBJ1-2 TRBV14 TGTGCCAGCAGCCAAGATCTAAACTATGGCTACACCTTC CASSQDLNYGYTF
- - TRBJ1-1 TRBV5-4 TGTGCCAGCAGCGCCGTACGGGGTATAAACACTGAAGCTTTCTTT CASSAVRGINTEAFF
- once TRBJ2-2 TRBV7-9 TGTGCCAGCATCGACTTTAACACCGGGGAGCTGTTTTTT CASIDFNTGELFF
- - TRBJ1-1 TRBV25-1 TGTGCCAGCAACGGCATGAACACTGAAGCTTTCTTT CASNGMNTEAFF
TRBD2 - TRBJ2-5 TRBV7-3 TGTGCCAGCAGCCCTTTAGCGGGGGGTCTAGAGACCCAGTACTTC CASSPLAGGLETQYF
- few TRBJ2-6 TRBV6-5 TGTGCCAGCAGTCGTACAGGGACTGGGGCCAACGTCCTGACTTTC CASSRTGTGANVLTF
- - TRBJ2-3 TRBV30 TGTGCCTGGAGTCCAGGGGGCACAGATACGCAGTATTTT CAWSPGGTDTQYF
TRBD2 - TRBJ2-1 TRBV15 TGTGCCACCAGCAAAGGACTAGCGGGGGTCAATGAGCAGTTCTTC CATSKGLAGVNEQFF
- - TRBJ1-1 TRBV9 TGTGCCAGCAGCGTAGACGAAGTCCGCACTGAAGCTTTCTTT CASSVDEVRTEAFF
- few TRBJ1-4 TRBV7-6 TGTGCCAGCAGCTTCGGGGGTGAAAAACTGTTTTTT CASSFGGEKLFF
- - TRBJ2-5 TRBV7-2 TGTGCCAGCAGCCGTACCCGGGAGACCCAGTACTTC CASSRTRETQYF
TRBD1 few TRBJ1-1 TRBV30 TGTGCCTGGAGGAAGAAAGGACAGGGTAGGACTGAAGCTTTCTTT CAWRKKGQGRTEAFF
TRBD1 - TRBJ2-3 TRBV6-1 TGTGCCAGCAGTCTACCCGAGGACAGGGGAACGCAGTATTTT CASSLPEDRGTQYF
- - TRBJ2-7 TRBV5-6 TGTGCCAGCAGCTTTGAATCCTACGAGCAGTACTTC CASSFESYEQYF
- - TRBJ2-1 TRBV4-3 TGCGCCAGCAGCCAACCCGGACGGAGCTCCTACAATGAGCAGTTCTTC CASSQPGRSSYNEQFF
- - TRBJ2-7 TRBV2 TGTGCCAGCAGGACCACCTACGAGCAGTACTTC CASRTTYEQYF
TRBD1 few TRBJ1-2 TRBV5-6 TGTGCCAGCAGATCCGGGACAGGGGGAAATCACTATGGCTACACCTTC CASRSGTGGNHYGYTF
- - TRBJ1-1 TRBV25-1 TGTGCCAGCAGTTTGGGGAAAAGGGAGACTGAAGCTTTCTTT CASSLGKRETEAFF
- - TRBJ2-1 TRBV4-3 TGCGCCAGCAGCCGAGAGACGAACAATGAGCAGTTCTTC CASSRETNNEQFF
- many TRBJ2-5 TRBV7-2 TGTGCCAGCAGCTACAGGGTTGGCGGAGAGACCCAGTACTTC CASSYRVGGETQYF
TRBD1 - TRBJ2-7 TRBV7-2 TGTGCCAGCAGCTTATTCGGACAGGTCTACGAGCAGTACTTC CASSLFGQVYEQYF
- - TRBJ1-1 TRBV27 TGTGCCAGCAGAGGGTTTGAGGCAGCTTTCTTT CASRGFEAAFF
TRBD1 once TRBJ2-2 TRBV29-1 TGCAGCGTGGGTAGGGGGCATACGAACACCGGGGAGCTGTTTTTT CSVGRGHTNTGELFF
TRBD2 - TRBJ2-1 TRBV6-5 TGTGCCAGCAAGGGACTAGCGGGGGAGGAGCAGTTCTTC CASKGLAGEEQFF
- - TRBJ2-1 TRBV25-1 TGTGCCAGCATAGGTGGAGGACAGAGAACCTACAATGAGCAGTTCTTC CASIGGGQRTYNEQFF
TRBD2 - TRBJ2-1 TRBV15 TGTGCCACCAGCCTAGGACTAGCGGGGGGGTCTCCACCGTTCTTC CATSLGLAGGSPPFF
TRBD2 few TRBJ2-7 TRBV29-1 TGCAGCGTTGGGGCGGGGGGGCCGAACGAGCAGTACTTC CSVGAGGPNEQYF